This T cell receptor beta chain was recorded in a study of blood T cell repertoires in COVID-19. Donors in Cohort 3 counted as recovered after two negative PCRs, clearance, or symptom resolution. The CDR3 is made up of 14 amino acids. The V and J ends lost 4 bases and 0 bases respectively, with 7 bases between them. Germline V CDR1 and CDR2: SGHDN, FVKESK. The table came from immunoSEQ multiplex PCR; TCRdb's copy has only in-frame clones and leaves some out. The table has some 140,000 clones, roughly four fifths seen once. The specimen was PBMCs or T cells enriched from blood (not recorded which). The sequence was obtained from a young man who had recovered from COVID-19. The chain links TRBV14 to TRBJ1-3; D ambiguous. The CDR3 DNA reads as TGTGCCAGCAGCCTTACATACTCTGGAAACACCATATATTTT. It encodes CASSLTYSGNTIYF.